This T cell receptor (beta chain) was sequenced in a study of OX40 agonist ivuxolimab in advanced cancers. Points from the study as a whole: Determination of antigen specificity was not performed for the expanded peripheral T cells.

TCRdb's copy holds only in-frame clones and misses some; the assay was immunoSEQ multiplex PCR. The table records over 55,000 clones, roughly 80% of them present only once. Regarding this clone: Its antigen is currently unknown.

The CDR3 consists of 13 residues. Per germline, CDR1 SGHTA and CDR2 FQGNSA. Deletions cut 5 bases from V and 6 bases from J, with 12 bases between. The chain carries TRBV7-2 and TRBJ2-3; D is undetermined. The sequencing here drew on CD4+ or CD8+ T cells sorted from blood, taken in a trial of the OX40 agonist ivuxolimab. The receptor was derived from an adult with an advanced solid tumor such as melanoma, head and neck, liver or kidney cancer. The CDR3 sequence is CASSPNRRDTQYF. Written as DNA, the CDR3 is TGTGCCAGCAGCCCAAACCGTAGGGATACGCAGTATTTT.